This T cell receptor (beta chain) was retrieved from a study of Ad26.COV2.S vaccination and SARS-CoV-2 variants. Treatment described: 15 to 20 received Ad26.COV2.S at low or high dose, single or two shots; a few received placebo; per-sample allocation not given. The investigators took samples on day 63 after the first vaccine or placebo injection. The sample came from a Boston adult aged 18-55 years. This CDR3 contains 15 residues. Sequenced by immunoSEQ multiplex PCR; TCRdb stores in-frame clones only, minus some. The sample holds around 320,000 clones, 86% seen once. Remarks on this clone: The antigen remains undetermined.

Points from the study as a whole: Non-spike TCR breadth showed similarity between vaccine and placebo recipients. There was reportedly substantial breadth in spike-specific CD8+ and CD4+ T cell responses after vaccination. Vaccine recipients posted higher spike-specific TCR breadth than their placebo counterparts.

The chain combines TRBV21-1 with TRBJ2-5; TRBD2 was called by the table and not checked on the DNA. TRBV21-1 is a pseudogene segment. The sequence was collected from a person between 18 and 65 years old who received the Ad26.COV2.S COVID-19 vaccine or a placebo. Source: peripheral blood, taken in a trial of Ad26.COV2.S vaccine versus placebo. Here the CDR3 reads CASSSLAGGEETQYF. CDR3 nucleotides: TGTGCCAGCAGCTCCCTTGCGGGGGGTGAAGAGACCCAGTACTTC.